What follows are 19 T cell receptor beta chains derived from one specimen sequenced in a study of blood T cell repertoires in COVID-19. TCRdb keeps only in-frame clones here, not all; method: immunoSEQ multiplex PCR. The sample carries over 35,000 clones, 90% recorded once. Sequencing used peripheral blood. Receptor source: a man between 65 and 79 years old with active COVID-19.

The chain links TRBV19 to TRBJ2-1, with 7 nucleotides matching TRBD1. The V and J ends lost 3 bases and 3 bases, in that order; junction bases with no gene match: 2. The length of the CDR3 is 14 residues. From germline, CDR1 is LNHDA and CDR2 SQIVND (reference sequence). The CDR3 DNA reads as TGTGCCAGTAGTATGACAGGGAACTACAATGAGCAGTTCTTC. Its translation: CASSMTGNYNEQFF.

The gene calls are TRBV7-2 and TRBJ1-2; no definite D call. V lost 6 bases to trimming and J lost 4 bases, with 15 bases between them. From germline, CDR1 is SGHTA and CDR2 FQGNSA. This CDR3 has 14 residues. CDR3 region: CASRPGTAGYGYTF. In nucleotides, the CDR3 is TGTGCCAGCAGACCCGGAACGGCGGGCTATGGCTACACCTTC.

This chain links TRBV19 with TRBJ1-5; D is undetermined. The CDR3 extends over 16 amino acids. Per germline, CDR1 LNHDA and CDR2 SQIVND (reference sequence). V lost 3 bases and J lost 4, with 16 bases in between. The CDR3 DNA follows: TGTGCCAGTAGTATGGTCCAGCGCCATTTAAATCAGCCCCAGCATTTT. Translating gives CASSMVQRHLNQPQHF. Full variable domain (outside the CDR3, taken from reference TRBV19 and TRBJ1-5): DGGITQSPKYLFRKEGQNVTLSCEQNLNHDAMYWYRQDPGQGLRLIYYSQIVNDFQKGDIAEGYSVSREKKESFPLTVTSAQKNPTAFYLCASSMVQRHLNQPQHFGDGTRLSIL.

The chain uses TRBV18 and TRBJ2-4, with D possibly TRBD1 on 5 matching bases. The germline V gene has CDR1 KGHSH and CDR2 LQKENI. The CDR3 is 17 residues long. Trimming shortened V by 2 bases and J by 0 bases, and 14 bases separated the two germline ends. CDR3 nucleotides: TGTGCCAGCTCACCAGCTGCTAAGGGGTTAGCCAAAAACATTCAGTACTTC. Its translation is CASSPAAKGLAKNIQYF.

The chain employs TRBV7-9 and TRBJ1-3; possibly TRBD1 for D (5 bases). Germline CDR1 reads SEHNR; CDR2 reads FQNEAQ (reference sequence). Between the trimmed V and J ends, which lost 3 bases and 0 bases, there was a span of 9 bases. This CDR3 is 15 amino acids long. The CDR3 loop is CASSLWGSSGNTIYF. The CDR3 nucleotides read TGTGCCAGCAGCTTGTGGGGCAGCTCTGGAAACACCATATATTTT. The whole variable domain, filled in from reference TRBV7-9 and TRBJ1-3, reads DTGVSQNPRHKITKRGQNVTFRCDPISEHNRLYWYRQTLGQGPEFLTYFQNEAQLEKSRLLSDRFSAERPKGSFSTLEIQRTEQGDSAMYLCASSLWGSSGNTIYFGEGSWLTVV.

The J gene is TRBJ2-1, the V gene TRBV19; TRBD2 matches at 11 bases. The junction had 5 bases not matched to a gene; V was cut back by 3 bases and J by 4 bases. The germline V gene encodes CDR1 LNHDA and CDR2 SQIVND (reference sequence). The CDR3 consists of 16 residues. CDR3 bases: TGTGCCAGTAGTATTGGACTAGCGGGCCCTTACAATGAGCAGTTCTTC. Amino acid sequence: CASSIGLAGPYNEQFF. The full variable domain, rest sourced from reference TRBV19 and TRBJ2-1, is DGGITQSPKYLFRKEGQNVTLSCEQNLNHDAMYWYRQDPGQGLRLIYYSQIVNDFQKGDIAEGYSVSREKKESFPLTVTSAQKNPTAFYLCASSIGLAGPYNEQFFGPGTRLTVL.

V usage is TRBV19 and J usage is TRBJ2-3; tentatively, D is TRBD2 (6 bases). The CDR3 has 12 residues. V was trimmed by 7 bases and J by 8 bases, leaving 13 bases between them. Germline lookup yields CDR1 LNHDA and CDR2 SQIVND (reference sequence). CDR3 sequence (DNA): TGTGCCAGTACCGCGACGCGGGGTACGCAGTATTTT. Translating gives CASTATRGTQYF.

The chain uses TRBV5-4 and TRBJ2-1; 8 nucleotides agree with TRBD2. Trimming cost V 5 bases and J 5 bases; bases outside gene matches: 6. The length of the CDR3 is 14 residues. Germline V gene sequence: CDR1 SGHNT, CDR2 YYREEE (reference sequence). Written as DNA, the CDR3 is TGTGCCAGCAGTCCGGGGGGGGTAAACAATGAGCAGTTCTTC. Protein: CASSPGGVNNEQFF.

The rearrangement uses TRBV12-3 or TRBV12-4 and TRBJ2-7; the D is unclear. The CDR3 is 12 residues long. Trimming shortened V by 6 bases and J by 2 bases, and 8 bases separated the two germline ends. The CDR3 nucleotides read TGTGCCAGCAGCCCGAGTCCCTACGAGCAGTACTTC. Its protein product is CASSPSPYEQYF.

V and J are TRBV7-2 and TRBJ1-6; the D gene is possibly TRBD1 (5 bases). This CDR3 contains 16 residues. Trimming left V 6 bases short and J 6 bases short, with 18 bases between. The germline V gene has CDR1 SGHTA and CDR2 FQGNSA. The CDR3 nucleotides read TGTGCCAGCAGTCCTACGGCGACCAGGGCTAATTCACCCCTCCACTTT. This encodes CASSPTATRANSPLHF. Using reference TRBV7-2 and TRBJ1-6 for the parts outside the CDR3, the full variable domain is GAGVSQSPSNKVTEKGKDVELRCDPISGHTALYWYRQSLGQGLEFLIYFQGNSAPDKSGLPSDRFSAERTGGSVSTLTIQRTQQEDSAVYLCASSPTATRANSPLHFGNGTRLTVT.

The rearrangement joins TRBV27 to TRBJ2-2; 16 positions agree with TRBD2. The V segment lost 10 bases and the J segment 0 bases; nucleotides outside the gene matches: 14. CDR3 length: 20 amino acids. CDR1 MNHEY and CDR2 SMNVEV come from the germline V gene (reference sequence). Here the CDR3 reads CATSRLVGLAGGTNTGELFF. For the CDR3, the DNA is TGTGCCACCAGCCGCCTGGTGGGACTAGCGGGAGGGACGAACACCGGGGAGCTGTTTTTT.

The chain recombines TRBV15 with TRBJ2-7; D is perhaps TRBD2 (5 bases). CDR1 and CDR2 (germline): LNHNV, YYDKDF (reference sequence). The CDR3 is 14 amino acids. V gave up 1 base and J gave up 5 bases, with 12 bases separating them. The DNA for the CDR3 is TGTGCCACCAGCAGAGCCAGCGGAGGCGACGAGCAGTACTTC. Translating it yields CATSRASGGDEQYF. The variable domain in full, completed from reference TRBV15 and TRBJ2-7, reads DAMVIQNPRYQVTQFGKPVTLSCSQTLNHNVMYWYQQKSSQAPKLLFHYYDKDFNNEADTPDNFQSRRPNTSFCFLDIRSPGLGDTAMYLCATSRASGGDEQYFGPGTRLTVT.

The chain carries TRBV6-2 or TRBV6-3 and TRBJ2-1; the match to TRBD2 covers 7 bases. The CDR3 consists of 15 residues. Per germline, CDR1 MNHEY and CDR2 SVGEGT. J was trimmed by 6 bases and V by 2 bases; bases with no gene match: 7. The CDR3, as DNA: TGTGCCAGCAGTTACGTAAGTAGCGGGTTCAATGAGCAGTTCTTC. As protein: CASSYVSSGFNEQFF.

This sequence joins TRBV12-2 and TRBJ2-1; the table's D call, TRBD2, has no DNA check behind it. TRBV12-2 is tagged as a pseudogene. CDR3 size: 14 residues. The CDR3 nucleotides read TGTGCAAGTCGCTCAATTGGGACTAGCGGGAGGCAGTTCTTC. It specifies CASRSIGTSGRQFF.

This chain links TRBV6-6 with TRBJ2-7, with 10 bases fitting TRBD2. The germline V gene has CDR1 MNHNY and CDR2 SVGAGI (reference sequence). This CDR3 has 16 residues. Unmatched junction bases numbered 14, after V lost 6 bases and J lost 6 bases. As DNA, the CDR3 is TGTGCCAGCAGGTCCAGGCGACAGCGGGAGGGTTTCGAGCAGTACTTC. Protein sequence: CASRSRRQREGFEQYF.

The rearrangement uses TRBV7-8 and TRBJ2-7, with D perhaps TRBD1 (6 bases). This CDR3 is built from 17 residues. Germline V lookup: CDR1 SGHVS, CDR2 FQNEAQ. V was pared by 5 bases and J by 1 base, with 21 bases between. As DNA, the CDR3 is TGTGCCAGCAGCCAGACAGGAAGATCACCCCGTTCCTACGAGCAGTACTTC. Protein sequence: CASSQTGRSPRSYEQYF.

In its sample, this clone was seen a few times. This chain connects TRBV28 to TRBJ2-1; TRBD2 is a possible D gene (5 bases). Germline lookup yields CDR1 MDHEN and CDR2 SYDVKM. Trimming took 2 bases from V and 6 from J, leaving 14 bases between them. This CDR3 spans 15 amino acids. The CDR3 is CASSLPGMGINEQFF. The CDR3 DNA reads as TGTGCCAGCAGTTTACCGGGGATGGGGATCAATGAGCAGTTCTTC.

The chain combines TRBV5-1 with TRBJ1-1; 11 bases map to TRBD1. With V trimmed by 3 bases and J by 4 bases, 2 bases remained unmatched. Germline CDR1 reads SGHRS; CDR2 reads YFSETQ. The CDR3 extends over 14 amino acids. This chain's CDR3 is CASSWGTGGTEAFF. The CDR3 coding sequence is TGCGCCAGCAGCTGGGGGACAGGGGGCACTGAAGCTTTCTTT.

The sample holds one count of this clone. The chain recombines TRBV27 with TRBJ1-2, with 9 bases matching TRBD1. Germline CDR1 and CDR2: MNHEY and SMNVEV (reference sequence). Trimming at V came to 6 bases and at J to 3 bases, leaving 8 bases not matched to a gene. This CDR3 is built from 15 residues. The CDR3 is CASSSLGTGYYGYTF. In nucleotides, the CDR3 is TGTGCCAGCAGCTCCCTCGGGACAGGGTACTATGGCTACACCTTC.